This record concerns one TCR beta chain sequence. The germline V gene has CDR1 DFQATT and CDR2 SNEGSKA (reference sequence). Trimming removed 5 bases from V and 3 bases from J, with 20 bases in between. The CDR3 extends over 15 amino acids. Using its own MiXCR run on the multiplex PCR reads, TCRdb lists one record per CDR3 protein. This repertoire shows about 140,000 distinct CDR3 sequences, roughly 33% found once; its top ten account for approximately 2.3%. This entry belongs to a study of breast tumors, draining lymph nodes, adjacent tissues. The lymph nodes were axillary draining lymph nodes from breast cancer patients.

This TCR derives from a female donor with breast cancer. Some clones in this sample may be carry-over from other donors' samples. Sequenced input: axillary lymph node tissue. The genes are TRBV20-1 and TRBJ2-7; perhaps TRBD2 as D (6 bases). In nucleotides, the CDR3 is TGCAGTGCTCCCCTGGGGGGTAGCCGGGACTACGAGCAGTACTTC. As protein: CSAPLGGSRDYEQYF.